The 27 T cell receptor beta chains in this list originate from one sample, sequenced in a study of T cell responses to AZD1222 COVID-19 vaccine (dated by TCRdb to the early 2020s). Libraries were constructed by the immunoSEQ multiplex PCR assay. As stored in TCRdb, this immuneACCESS dataset retains in-frame rearrangements with V and J assigned. A fraction of the clones does not appear; measured against another copy, unresolved V genes explain less than half of the discrepancy, and the remainder lacks a known reason. This sample comprises more than 100,000 clones, roughly 91% of them detected only once. The ten largest clones take up less than 6% of the sample. This specimen's time point label, per the study, means: about 28 days (+/-7) after the second vaccine dose. This specimen was peripheral blood, taken 28 days after the second AZD1222 dose. The receptors here all came from an adult who received the AZD1222 COVID-19 vaccine.

In this sample, this clone turned up once. The chain has TRBV6-2 or TRBV6-3 and TRBJ1-5; D is ambiguous. The CDR3 runs to 13 residues. CDR1 and CDR2 (germline): MNHEY, SVGEGT. Trimming left V 7 bases short and J 4 bases short, with 11 bases between. The CDR3 region has the DNA TGTGCCAGCACCCCTCTCCCAAATCAGCCCCAGCATTTT. As protein: CASTPLPNQPQHF.

CDR3 DNA sequence: TGTGCCAGCAGCTTGGGGACTAGCATTATAGGTGAGCAGTTCTTC. This sequence encodes CASSLGTSIIGEQFF. The chain carries TRBV5-8 and TRBJ2-1; TRBD2 matches at 8 bases. The V and J ends lost 0 bases and 9 bases, in that order; junction bases with no gene match: 8. This CDR3 is 15 amino acids long. Looked up from germline, CDR1 is SGHTS and CDR2 is YDEGEE.

This clone came up once. The rearrangement links TRBV4-2 to TRBJ1-5, with D possibly TRBD1 on 5 matching bases. The CDR3 contains 15 residues. Trimming cost V 1 base and J 5 bases, with 12 bases left between them. Per germline, CDR1 LGHNA and CDR2 YNFKEQ. In DNA form, the CDR3 reads TGTGCCAGCAGCCAAGTGTGGCAGGGAGATCAGCCCCAGCATTTT. Protein: CASSQVWQGDQPQHF.

V and J are TRBV12-3 or TRBV12-4 and TRBJ2-5; D gene ambiguous. The CDR3 runs 13 residues. The V gene lost 7 bases and the J gene lost 5 bases, with 14 bases spanning the gap. CDR3 region: CASTGPEVETQYF. The CDR3 DNA reads TGTGCCAGCACTGGGCCTGAGGTTGAGACCCAGTACTTC.

This chain links TRBV9 with TRBJ2-7; D is undetermined. The germline V gene has CDR1 SGDLS and CDR2 YYNGEE. This CDR3 is built from 15 residues. The V end lost 2 bases, the J end lost 0 bases, and 12 bases lay between the germline ends. Here the CDR3 reads CASSVGTLPSYEQYF. The CDR3 DNA reads TGTGCCAGCAGCGTCGGTACCCTTCCCTCCTACGAGCAGTACTTC.

This clone was detected only once. The V gene is TRBV10-3, the J gene TRBJ1-6, with D hard to call. In germline, CDR1 is ENHRY, CDR2 SYGVKD. CDR3 size: 12 residues. The V end was cut by 4 bases, the J end by 10 bases, with 8 bases between. The CDR3 sequence: CAISGLESPLHF. In DNA, the CDR3 is TGTGCCATCAGTGGGCTTGAATCACCCCTCCACTTT.

This clone was recorded only once. The CDR3 DNA reads as TGTGCCAGCAGTTTACAAGCGGGGTACTACGAGCAGTACTTC. The encoded protein is CASSLQAGYYEQYF. This chain uses TRBV27 with TRBJ2-7; TRBD2 matches at 7 bases. V lost 2 bases, J lost 3 bases, and 4 bases stayed unmatched. The CDR3 is made up of 14 amino acids. CDR1 and CDR2 (germline): MNHEY, SMNVEV (reference sequence).

The chain recombines TRBV24-1 with TRBJ2-1; D remains unclear. Per the germline V gene, CDR1 is KGHDR and CDR2 is SFDVKD. The CDR3 has 13 residues. The V and J ends lost 3 bases and 5 bases respectively, with 7 bases between them. In DNA form, the CDR3 reads TGTGCCACCAGTGATCCCCAGCACAATGAGCAGTTCTTC. The encoded protein is CATSDPQHNEQFF.

The chain uses TRBV5-1 and TRBJ1-3; D is uncertain. The CDR3 length is 15 residues. Germline V lookup: CDR1 SGHRS, CDR2 YFSETQ. V dropped 2 bases and J dropped 3 bases, with 12 bases sitting between them. The CDR3 coding sequence is TGCGCCAGCAGCTTAGAGGGCGCGGATGGAAACACCATATATTTT. Its protein product is CASSLEGADGNTIYF.

The CDR3 loop reads CASSLTSGGTDTQYF. CDR3 DNA sequence: TGTGCCAGCAGCCTGACTAGCGGGGGCACAGATACGCAGTATTTT. This sequence joins TRBV7-9 and TRBJ2-3, with 11 bases fitting TRBD2. The V segment lost 5 bases and the J segment 1 base; nucleotides outside the gene matches: 2. Germline loops: CDR1 SEHNR, CDR2 FQNEAQ (reference sequence). The CDR3 contains 15 residues.

J is TRBJ1-1 and V is TRBV10-3; the D is unclear. CDR3 length: 11 residues. V lost 9 bases, J lost 4 bases, and 9 bases lay in between. Germline values: CDR1 ENHRY, CDR2 SYGVKD. This CDR3 is CAIKRGTEAFF. The CDR3 DNA reads TGTGCCATAAAAAGAGGCACTGAAGCTTTCTTT.

The chain combines TRBV10-3 with TRBJ1-2; D is possibly TRBD1 (5 bases). This CDR3 is 14 amino acids long. Per the germline V gene, CDR1 is ENHRY and CDR2 is SYGVKD. V lost 8 bases to trimming and J lost 4 bases, with 17 bases between them. The CDR3 loop reads CAIDQGSFGYGYTF. CDR3 sequence (DNA): TGTGCCATCGACCAGGGTAGTTTCGGCTATGGCTACACCTTC.

The chain links TRBV4-3 to TRBJ1-2; the D is unclear. V was cut by 0 bases and J by 1 base, with 9 bases left in between. The V gene's germline CDR1 is LGHNA and CDR2 YSLEER. The CDR3 totals 15 residues. Here the CDR3 reads CASSQDQVLNYGYTF. In DNA, the CDR3 is TGCGCCAGCAGCCAAGATCAGGTCCTTAACTATGGCTACACCTTC.

This chain connects TRBV21-1 to TRBJ1-2; the table gives TRBD1 as D, unverified against the DNA. TRBV21-1 has pseudogene status. The CDR3 contains 17 residues. The CDR3 DNA reads as TGTGCCAGCAGCAAAGAATGGGACAGGGGAGCTAACTATGGCTACACCTTC. Amino acids: CASSKEWDRGANYGYTF.

This clone was recorded once. The rearrangement joins TRBV12-3 or TRBV12-4 to TRBJ2-1, with TRBD2 matching 7 bases. The CDR3 length is 13 residues. V trimming: 6 bases; J trimming: 5 bases; junction bases outside the gene matches: 4. CDR3 residues: CASSPSGNNEQFF. For the CDR3, the DNA is TGTGCCAGCAGCCCAAGCGGGAACAATGAGCAGTTCTTC.

CDR3 in amino acids: CASSAPGPPREQFF. CDR3 coding DNA: TGTGCCAGCAGCGCCCCGGGCCCCCCCAGAGAGCAGTTCTTC. This chain joins TRBV5-6 and TRBJ2-1; D gene ambiguous. Germline CDR1 reads SGHDT; CDR2 reads YYEEEE. The CDR3 spans 14 residues. V lost 4 bases to trimming and J lost 10 bases, with 18 bases between them.

CDR3 bases: TGTGCCAGCAGTCCGCCCGGACTTCTCTACGAGCAGTACTTC. This encodes CASSPPGLLYEQYF. The rearrangement links TRBV28 to TRBJ2-7; the D gene is possibly TRBD2 (5 bases). V lost 5 bases and J lost 3, with 14 bases in between. The CDR3 has 14 residues. Germline V gene data show CDR1 as MDHEN and CDR2 as SYDVKM.

The chain combines TRBV27 with TRBJ2-5; 8 bases line up with TRBD1. J gave up 3 bases and V 5 bases, and 2 bases lay outside the gene matches. The germline gives CDR1 MNHEY, CDR2 SMNVEV (reference sequence). CDR3 size: 13 residues. The CDR3 protein is CASSIQGEETQYF. In DNA form, the CDR3 reads TGTGCCAGCAGTATACAGGGGGAAGAGACCCAGTACTTC.

The chain has TRBV29-1 and TRBJ1-1; D perhaps matches TRBD1 (6 bases). This CDR3 comprises 13 residues. Germline CDR1 SQVTM, CDR2 ANQGSEA. V was trimmed by 7 bases and J by 6 bases, leaving 18 bases between them. The CDR3 sequence is CSAIEGERSEAFF. CDR3 sequence (DNA): TGCAGCGCAATAGAGGGGGAGAGGTCTGAAGCTTTCTTT.

The V and J genes are TRBV24-1 and TRBJ1-1; 7 bases map to TRBD1. The CDR3 is 20 amino acids. Germline assignment: CDR1 KGHDR and CDR2 SFDVKD. V was clipped by 0 bases and J by 3 bases; unmatched bases: 18. As DNA, the CDR3 is TGTGCCACCAGTGATTTGCCGAGATGGAAAGCGGAGGGGGCTGACACTGAAGCTTTCTTT. Encoded protein: CATSDLPRWKAEGADTEAFF.

This chain links TRBV28 with TRBJ1-5, with 10 bases that match TRBD1. Germline assignment: CDR1 MDHEN and CDR2 SYDVKM. The CDR3 contains 15 residues. V dropped 5 bases and J dropped 7; count of bases not matched to a gene: 8. For the CDR3, the DNA is TGTGCCAGCAGTAGGACAGGGGGAAGAGGACAGCCCCAGCATTTT. It is translated as CASSRTGGRGQPQHF.

CDR3 loop: CASSLGPSGTQEGGYTF. As DNA, the CDR3 is TGTGCCAGCAGCTTAGGGCCTTCCGGGACCCAGGAAGGTGGCTACACCTTC. The gene calls are TRBV7-2 and TRBJ1-2, with a weak D call TRBD1 (5 bases). Germline V lookup: CDR1 SGHTA, CDR2 FQGNSA. The CDR3 is made up of 17 amino acids. The germline V and J ends were trimmed by 1 base and 7 bases, with 22 bases remaining between them.

The V gene is TRBV9, the J gene TRBJ2-7, with 12 positions matching TRBD1. V lost 5 bases to trimming and J lost 4 bases; unmatched junction nucleotides: 4. The CDR3 loop spans 14 amino acids. The germline V gene has CDR1 SGDLS and CDR2 YYNGEE. The CDR3 region is CASSPGQGAYEQYF. For the CDR3, the DNA is TGTGCCAGCAGTCCGGGACAGGGGGCTTACGAGCAGTACTTC.

The V gene is TRBV7-8, the J gene TRBJ2-7; the D gene is possibly TRBD2 (6 bases). The CDR3 length is 16 residues. CDR1 and CDR2 from the germline V gene are SGHVS and FQNEAQ. The ends were cut back, 1 base at V and 2 bases at J, with 15 bases in the middle. CDR3 residues: CASSLGVGGSPYEQYF. CDR3 coding DNA: TGTGCCAGCAGCTTAGGTGTAGGAGGGTCTCCCTACGAGCAGTACTTC.

The rearrangement uses TRBV29-1 and TRBJ2-1; 11 nucleotides align to TRBD2. The germline CDR1 and CDR2 sequences are SQVTM and ANQGSEA. Trimming took 1 base from V and 8 from J; bases not matched to a gene: 7. The CDR3 loop spans 15 amino acids. The CDR3: CSVEVLAGVIDEQFF. DNA of the CDR3: TGCAGCGTTGAAGTACTAGCGGGAGTGATCGATGAGCAGTTCTTC.

The V call is TRBV7-2, the J call TRBJ2-4; 7 bases align to TRBD2. The V gene's germline CDR1 is SGHTA and CDR2 FQGNSA. V was pared by 1 base and J by 9 bases, with 3 bases of the junction left unmatched. The CDR3 has 13 amino acids. The CDR3 DNA reads as TGTGCCAGCAGCTTAGTCGGGGAGGGCATTCAGTACTTC. Protein: CASSLVGEGIQYF.

The chain employs TRBV11-3 and TRBJ2-1; the match to TRBD2 covers 11 bases. Germline trimming cut 0 bases from V and 15 bases from J; bases unmatched to any gene: 7. Germline lookup yields CDR1 SGHNT and CDR2 YENEEA. CDR3 length equals 14 residues. As DNA, the CDR3 is TGTGCCAGCAGCTTAGATGCTAGCGGGAGGTATGTGTTCTTC. It translates to CASSLDASGRYVFF.